What follows are 19 T cell receptor beta chains derived from one specimen sequenced in a study of blood T cell repertoires in COVID-19. Data came from immunoSEQ multiplex PCR; TCRdb stores just in-frame clones and leaves some out. This sample has 200,000 to 300,000 clones, with more than 75% found just once. What was sequenced was peripheral blood. The receptor source for this set is a woman in her 30s who had recovered from COVID-19.

The chain carries TRBV27 and TRBJ1-2; 8 bases match TRBD1. The germline V gene has CDR1 MNHEY and CDR2 SMNVEV (reference sequence). V was pared by 6 bases and J by 6 bases, with 9 bases of the junction left unmatched. The CDR3 consists of 14 residues. The CDR3 reads CASRYQGAANGYTF. The CDR3 DNA follows: TGTGCCAGCAGATATCAGGGGGCGGCTAATGGCTACACCTTC.

J is TRBJ2-7 and V is TRBV30; TRBD1 aligns across 8 bases. Looked up from germline, CDR1 is GTSNPN and CDR2 is SVGIG (reference sequence). Trimming at V came to 8 bases and at J to 1 base, leaving 10 bases not matched to a gene. The length of the CDR3 is 14 residues. DNA for the CDR3: TGTGCCAACACACCGGGACAGGTTTCCTACGAGCAGTACTTC. Its protein is CANTPGQVSYEQYF.

The rearrangement joins TRBV3-1 (or the pseudogene TRBV3-2) to TRBJ1-2, with 8 positions matching TRBD1. Germline V gene sequence: CDR1 LGHDT, CDR2 YNNKEL (reference sequence). The CDR3 runs 14 residues. Trimming at V came to 4 bases and at J to 6 bases, leaving 7 bases not matched to a gene. The CDR3 region is CASSPWTGWNGYTF. CDR3 coding DNA: TGTGCCAGCAGCCCGTGGACAGGGTGGAATGGCTACACCTTC.

In this sample, this clone turned up once. The gene calls are TRBV3-1 (or the pseudogene TRBV3-2) and TRBJ1-3, with TRBD1 as a possible D gene (5 bases). The CDR3 spans 16 residues. Deletions cut 0 bases from V and 1 base from J, with 10 bases between. Germline V gene sequence: CDR1 LGHDT, CDR2 YNNKEL (reference sequence). For the CDR3, the DNA is TGTGCCAGCAGCCAAGATCCAGGGCGATCTGGAAACACCATATATTTT. The encoded protein is CASSQDPGRSGNTIYF.

This chain joins TRBV5-6 and TRBJ1-1; D perhaps matches TRBD1 (6 bases). This CDR3 contains 15 residues. V lost 2 bases and J lost 1, with 12 bases in between. The germline gives CDR1 SGHDT, CDR2 YYEEEE. The DNA of the CDR3 is TGTGCCAGCAGCTTTTTTGACAGGCAGAACACTGAAGCTTTCTTT. This sequence encodes CASSFFDRQNTEAFF.

CDR3 region: CASSQGTVSQETQYF. The DNA for the CDR3 is TGTGCCAGCAGCCAAGGAACAGTCAGTCAGGAGACCCAGTACTTC. The chain joins TRBV14 to TRBJ2-5, with D hard to call. This CDR3 spans 15 amino acids. CDR1 and CDR2 (germline): SGHDN, FVKESK. V was trimmed by 1 base and J by 5 bases, leaving 14 bases between them.

The rearrangement uses TRBV24-1 and TRBJ2-3; no reliable D call. V lost 0 bases to trimming and J lost 3 bases, with 9 bases between them. Germline loops: CDR1 KGHDR, CDR2 SFDVKD. The CDR3 contains 15 residues. The CDR3 loop reads CATSDLRSGTDTQYF. The DNA for the CDR3 is TGTGCCACCAGTGATTTGCGATCAGGTACAGATACGCAGTATTTT.

The V call is TRBV9, the J call TRBJ2-4; 7 nucleotides align to TRBD2. Germline V gene sequence: CDR1 SGDLS, CDR2 YYNGEE. The CDR3 spans 13 residues. V lost 3 bases to trimming and J lost 7 bases; unmatched junction nucleotides: 4. The CDR3 is CASSENSGNIQYF. The DNA of the CDR3 is TGTGCCAGCAGCGAGAATAGCGGGAACATTCAGTACTTC.

V usage is TRBV7-9 and J usage is TRBJ1-6; D is possibly TRBD1 (6 bases). Germline V CDR1 and CDR2: SEHNR, FQNEAQ (reference sequence). Deletions cut 1 base from V and 8 bases from J, with 15 bases between. The CDR3 loop spans 16 amino acids. The CDR3 bases are TGTGCCAGCAGCTTAGGTTACAGGGAAAGGGATTCACCCCTCCACTTT. This gives the protein CASSLGYRERDSPLHF.

V and J are TRBV6-5 and TRBJ2-2; unclear D gene. Germline values: CDR1 MNHEY, CDR2 SVGAGI. The CDR3 extends over 14 amino acids. V lost 8 bases, J lost 3 bases, and 13 bases lay in between. The CDR3 region has the DNA TGTGCCAGCGGCTGGTTGGTGGACACCGGGGAGCTGTTTTTT. This encodes CASGWLVDTGELFF.

In this sample, this clone turned up a few times. This rearrangement joins TRBV29-1 to TRBJ1-2; TRBD1 matches 8 bases. There are 21 residues in the CDR3. Losses at the gene ends were 5 bases for V and 4 bases for J; bases not matched to a gene: 30. Germline V gene sequence: CDR1 SQVTM, CDR2 ANQGSEA. The CDR3 DNA follows: TGCAGCGTTTACCCGGTCCCGTTACCGTCTCCGATACAGGGGGTTGGCTATGGCTACACCTTC. Its translation: CSVYPVPLPSPIQGVGYGYTF.

The chain has TRBV15 and TRBJ2-5; 12 bases are shared with TRBD2. The CDR3 consists of 16 residues. Trimming removed 1 base from V and 5 bases from J; junction bases left unmatched: 5. The germline gives CDR1 LNHNV, CDR2 YYDKDF (reference sequence). The CDR3 sequence is CATSRATSGGLETQYF. The CDR3 DNA follows: TGTGCCACCAGCAGAGCGACTAGCGGGGGCCTCGAGACCCAGTACTTC. The full variable domain, its missing parts supplied by reference TRBV15 and TRBJ2-5, is DAMVIQNPRYQVTQFGKPVTLSCSQTLNHNVMYWYQQKSSQAPKLLFHYYDKDFNNEADTPDNFQSRRPNTSFCFLDIRSPGLGDTAMYLCATSRATSGGLETQYFGPGTRLLVL.

V gene TRBV7-9 combines with J gene TRBJ1-1; the D gene is possibly TRBD1 (5 bases). Trimming took 0 bases from V and 4 from J, leaving 18 bases between them. The CDR3 spans 17 residues. Germline assignment: CDR1 SEHNR and CDR2 FQNEAQ (reference sequence). CDR3: CASSLAFRIPTGTEAFF. The DNA of the CDR3 is TGTGCCAGCAGCTTAGCGTTCAGGATTCCTACAGGCACTGAAGCTTTCTTT. The entire variable domain, with the rest obtained from reference TRBV7-9 and TRBJ1-1, is as follows: DTGVSQNPRHKITKRGQNVTFRCDPISEHNRLYWYRQTLGQGPEFLTYFQNEAQLEKSRLLSDRFSAERPKGSFSTLEIQRTEQGDSAMYLCASSLAFRIPTGTEAFFGQGTRLTVV.

The chain employs TRBV5-1 and TRBJ2-5; TRBD2 matches 9 bases. This CDR3 comprises 17 residues. V was pared by 5 bases and J by 1 base, with 12 bases of the junction left unmatched. Germline CDR1 and CDR2: SGHRS and YFSETQ. This CDR3 is CASRGVTGTSSQETQYF. The CDR3 DNA reads as TGCGCCAGCAGGGGGGTAACCGGGACTAGCAGCCAAGAGACCCAGTACTTC.

The gene calls are TRBV6-1 and TRBJ2-1; 8 nucleotides align to TRBD2. The ends lost 1 base at V and 2 bases at J; junction bases unmatched: 4. The CDR3 consists of 16 residues. Germline lookup yields CDR1 MNHNS and CDR2 SASEGT. The CDR3 DNA reads as TGTGCCAGCAGTGAAGAGGCAGCGGGAGCCTACAATGAGCAGTTCTTC. Its translation is CASSEEAAGAYNEQFF.

This clone was picked up a small number of times. The rearrangement uses TRBV27 and TRBJ2-2; 7 bases are a match to TRBD1. With 7 bases clipped from V and 4 bases from J, the junction kept 6 bases outside the gene matches. This CDR3 is built from 14 residues. Germline V CDR1 and CDR2: MNHEY, SMNVEV (reference sequence). This CDR3 is CASIQTGRTGELFF. For the CDR3, the DNA is TGTGCCAGCATTCAGACAGGGCGCACCGGGGAGCTGTTTTTT.

This chain uses TRBV4-3 with TRBJ2-7; no firm D call. CDR3 length: 15 residues. V was cut by 0 bases and J by 0 bases, with 9 bases left in between. Germline V CDR1 and CDR2: LGHNA, YSLEER. CDR3 sequence reads: CASSQDKESSYEQYF. The CDR3 nucleotides are TGCGCCAGCAGCCAAGATAAAGAGAGCTCCTACGAGCAGTACTTC.

This clone appeared a single time. The chain couples TRBV6-5 to TRBJ2-1; 8 bases align to TRBD2. Germline V CDR1 and CDR2: MNHEY, SVGAGI. The CDR3 extends over 15 amino acids. Trimming cost V 7 bases and J 7 bases; bases outside gene matches: 12. The CDR3 reads CASTIGGGGYNEQFF. In nucleotides, the CDR3 is TGTGCCAGCACTATTGGAGGCGGGGGGTATAATGAGCAGTTCTTC.

The genes are TRBV7-9 and TRBJ2-2; D not certain. CDR1 and CDR2 from the germline V gene are SEHNR and FQNEAQ (reference sequence). CDR3 length equals 15 residues. Between the trimmed V and J ends, which lost 5 bases and 3 bases, there was a span of 13 bases. CDR3 nucleotides: TGTGCCAGCAGCACTCGGGTTTTCGACACCGGGGAGCTGTTTTTT. It specifies CASSTRVFDTGELFF.